One and the same sample provided the 11 T cell receptor beta chains below, sequenced in a study of blood T cell repertoires in COVID-19. Here immunoSEQ multiplex PCR was the method, and the copy in TCRdb shows in-frame clones only, minus some. Of roughly 26,000 clones in the sample, roughly 90% are singletons; the top ten hold about 3%. Sequencing input: peripheral blood. The receptors were sampled from a human donor in a cohort sampled during active COVID-19.

This clone was recorded a few times. The V call is TRBV7-9, the J call TRBJ2-3; 8 positions agree with TRBD1. The germline V gene has CDR1 SEHNR and CDR2 FQNEAQ (reference sequence). With 6 bases clipped from V and 2 bases from J, the junction kept 10 bases outside the gene matches. The CDR3 runs to 16 residues. The CDR3 loop is CASRPSWDRLTDTQYF. DNA for the CDR3: TGTGCCAGCAGGCCTTCCTGGGACAGGCTCACAGATACGCAGTATTTT.

The chain couples TRBV19 to TRBJ2-5, with TRBD2 matching over 11 bases. From germline, CDR1 is LNHDA and CDR2 SQIVND (reference sequence). V trimming: 3 bases; J trimming: 5 bases; junction bases outside the gene matches: 5. This CDR3 spans 15 amino acids. CDR3: CASSISSGGWETQYF. The CDR3 DNA reads TGTGCCAGTAGTATTTCTAGCGGGGGGTGGGAGACCCAGTACTTC.

The chain uses TRBV3-1 (or the pseudogene TRBV3-2) and TRBJ1-2, with a weak D call TRBD1 (6 bases). Trimming removed 4 bases from V and 8 bases from J, with 23 bases in between. Germline V gene sequence: CDR1 LGHDT, CDR2 YNNKEL (reference sequence). CDR3 size: 16 residues. The CDR3 loop reads CASSPPGGGAGRGYTF. CDR3 coding DNA: TGTGCCAGCAGCCCACCCGGCGGGGGGGCAGGCAGGGGCTACACCTTC.

Concerning this clone: At one end, the junction sequence differs from germline, possibly due to a read error. This chain uses TRBV7-2 with TRBJ2-1; 11 bases align to TRBD2. The CDR3 length is 15 residues. The V gene's germline CDR1 is SGHTA and CDR2 FQGNSA. CDR3 protein: CASSLGLAGNNEQLF. The CDR3 DNA reads as TGTGCCAGCAGCTTAGGACTAGCGGGGAACAATGAGCAGCTCTTC.

The chain links TRBV27 to TRBJ2-1; 9 positions agree with TRBD2. With 7 bases clipped from V and 9 bases from J, the junction kept 7 bases outside the gene matches. In germline, CDR1 is MNHEY, CDR2 SMNVEV (reference sequence). The CDR3 spans 13 residues. CDR3 amino acids: CASKRGGVGEQFF. CDR3 sequence (DNA): TGTGCCAGCAAGCGCGGGGGGGTCGGTGAGCAGTTCTTC.

The V and J genes are TRBV6-4 and TRBJ2-1, with D hard to call. Germline V CDR1 and CDR2: MRHNA, SNTAGT. V was pared by 6 bases and J by 6 bases, with 15 bases between. CDR3 size: 14 residues. CDR3 in DNA: TGTGCCAGCAGCCCCGAGGCCTCACTCAATGAGCAGTTCTTC. Translation gives CASSPEASLNEQFF.

The CDR3 protein is CARPKTGVRMGNTEAFF. CDR3 DNA: TGCGCCCGTCCAAAGACGGGGGTAAGAATGGGGAACACTGAAGCTTTCTTT. This chain connects TRBV23-1 to TRBJ1-1; TRBD1 is a possible D gene (5 bases). TRBV23-1 is noted as an ORF with a role that remains uncertain. The CDR3 is 17 amino acids. The V end lost 11 bases, the J end lost 1 base, and 26 bases lay between the germline ends.

This chain connects TRBV19 to TRBJ2-5; TRBD1 agrees at 10 bases. The CDR3 has 15 amino acids. Losses at the gene ends were 9 bases for V and 4 bases for J; bases not matched to a gene: 11. Germline values: CDR1 LNHDA, CDR2 SQIVND (reference sequence). CDR3: CASRRGQGFSETQYF. Here the CDR3 DNA reads TGTGCCAGCCGGCGGGGACAGGGGTTCTCAGAGACCCAGTACTTC. The full variable domain, in which reference TRBV19 and TRBJ2-5 provide the parts outside the CDR3, is DGGITQSPKYLFRKEGQNVTLSCEQNLNHDAMYWYRQDPGQGLRLIYYSQIVNDFQKGDIAEGYSVSREKKESFPLTVTSAQKNPTAFYLCASRRGQGFSETQYFGPGTRLLVL.

The V and J genes are TRBV28 and TRBJ1-5; TRBD1 is a possible D gene (6 bases). The CDR3 runs to 15 residues. CDR1 is MDHEN and CDR2 is SYDVKM in the germline V gene. Trimming took off 5 bases at V and 1 base at J, with 12 bases between the two ends. The CDR3 DNA sequence: TGTGCCAGCAGTCCCAGGGGATTGAGCAATCAGCCCCAGCATTTT. The encoded protein is CASSPRGLSNQPQHF.

The rearrangement uses TRBV19 and TRBJ1-1; 10 bases align to TRBD1. V shed 6 bases and J 4 bases; nucleotides not matched to a gene: 8. The germline V gene has CDR1 LNHDA and CDR2 SQIVND (reference sequence). This CDR3 is built from 15 residues. For the CDR3, the DNA is TGTGCCAGTAGGCATTTGGACAGGGGGGGCACTGAAGCTTTCTTT. Amino acids: CASRHLDRGGTEAFF. The entire variable domain, with the rest obtained from reference TRBV19 and TRBJ1-1, is as follows: DGGITQSPKYLFRKEGQNVTLSCEQNLNHDAMYWYRQDPGQGLRLIYYSQIVNDFQKGDIAEGYSVSREKKESFPLTVTSAQKNPTAFYLCASRHLDRGGTEAFFGQGTRLTVV.

V usage is TRBV7-8 and J usage is TRBJ2-7, with TRBD1 as a possible D gene (5 bases). Trimming left V 1 base short and J 3 bases short, with 13 bases between. Germline V gene sequence: CDR1 SGHVS, CDR2 FQNEAQ. The CDR3 spans 15 residues. CDR3 nucleotides: TGTGCCAGCAGCTTAGGAAGGGGTACCTACTACGAGCAGTACTTC. The encoded protein is CASSLGRGTYYEQYF.